The following is a T cell receptor (beta chain) sequence with its context. Only in-frame clones appear in the TCRdb table, and some are missing; sequencing was by immunoSEQ multiplex PCR. The repertoire holds 200,000 to 250,000 clones, with about 85% as singletons. The data stem from a study of blood T cell repertoires in COVID-19. The V segment lost 3 bases and the J segment 5 bases; nucleotides outside the gene matches: 9. CDR1 is LGHDT, CDR2 YNNKEL, per germline (reference sequence). This CDR3 has 16 residues. This sequence joins TRBV3-1 (or the pseudogene TRBV3-2) and TRBJ1-5; 8 nucleotides align to TRBD1. The source of this sequence is a woman aged 18-29 years who had recovered from COVID-19. The source material was peripheral blood. For the CDR3, the DNA is TGTGCCAGCAGCCACAATACTGGACAGGGTGATCAGCCCCAGCATTTT. As protein: CASSHNTGQGDQPQHF.